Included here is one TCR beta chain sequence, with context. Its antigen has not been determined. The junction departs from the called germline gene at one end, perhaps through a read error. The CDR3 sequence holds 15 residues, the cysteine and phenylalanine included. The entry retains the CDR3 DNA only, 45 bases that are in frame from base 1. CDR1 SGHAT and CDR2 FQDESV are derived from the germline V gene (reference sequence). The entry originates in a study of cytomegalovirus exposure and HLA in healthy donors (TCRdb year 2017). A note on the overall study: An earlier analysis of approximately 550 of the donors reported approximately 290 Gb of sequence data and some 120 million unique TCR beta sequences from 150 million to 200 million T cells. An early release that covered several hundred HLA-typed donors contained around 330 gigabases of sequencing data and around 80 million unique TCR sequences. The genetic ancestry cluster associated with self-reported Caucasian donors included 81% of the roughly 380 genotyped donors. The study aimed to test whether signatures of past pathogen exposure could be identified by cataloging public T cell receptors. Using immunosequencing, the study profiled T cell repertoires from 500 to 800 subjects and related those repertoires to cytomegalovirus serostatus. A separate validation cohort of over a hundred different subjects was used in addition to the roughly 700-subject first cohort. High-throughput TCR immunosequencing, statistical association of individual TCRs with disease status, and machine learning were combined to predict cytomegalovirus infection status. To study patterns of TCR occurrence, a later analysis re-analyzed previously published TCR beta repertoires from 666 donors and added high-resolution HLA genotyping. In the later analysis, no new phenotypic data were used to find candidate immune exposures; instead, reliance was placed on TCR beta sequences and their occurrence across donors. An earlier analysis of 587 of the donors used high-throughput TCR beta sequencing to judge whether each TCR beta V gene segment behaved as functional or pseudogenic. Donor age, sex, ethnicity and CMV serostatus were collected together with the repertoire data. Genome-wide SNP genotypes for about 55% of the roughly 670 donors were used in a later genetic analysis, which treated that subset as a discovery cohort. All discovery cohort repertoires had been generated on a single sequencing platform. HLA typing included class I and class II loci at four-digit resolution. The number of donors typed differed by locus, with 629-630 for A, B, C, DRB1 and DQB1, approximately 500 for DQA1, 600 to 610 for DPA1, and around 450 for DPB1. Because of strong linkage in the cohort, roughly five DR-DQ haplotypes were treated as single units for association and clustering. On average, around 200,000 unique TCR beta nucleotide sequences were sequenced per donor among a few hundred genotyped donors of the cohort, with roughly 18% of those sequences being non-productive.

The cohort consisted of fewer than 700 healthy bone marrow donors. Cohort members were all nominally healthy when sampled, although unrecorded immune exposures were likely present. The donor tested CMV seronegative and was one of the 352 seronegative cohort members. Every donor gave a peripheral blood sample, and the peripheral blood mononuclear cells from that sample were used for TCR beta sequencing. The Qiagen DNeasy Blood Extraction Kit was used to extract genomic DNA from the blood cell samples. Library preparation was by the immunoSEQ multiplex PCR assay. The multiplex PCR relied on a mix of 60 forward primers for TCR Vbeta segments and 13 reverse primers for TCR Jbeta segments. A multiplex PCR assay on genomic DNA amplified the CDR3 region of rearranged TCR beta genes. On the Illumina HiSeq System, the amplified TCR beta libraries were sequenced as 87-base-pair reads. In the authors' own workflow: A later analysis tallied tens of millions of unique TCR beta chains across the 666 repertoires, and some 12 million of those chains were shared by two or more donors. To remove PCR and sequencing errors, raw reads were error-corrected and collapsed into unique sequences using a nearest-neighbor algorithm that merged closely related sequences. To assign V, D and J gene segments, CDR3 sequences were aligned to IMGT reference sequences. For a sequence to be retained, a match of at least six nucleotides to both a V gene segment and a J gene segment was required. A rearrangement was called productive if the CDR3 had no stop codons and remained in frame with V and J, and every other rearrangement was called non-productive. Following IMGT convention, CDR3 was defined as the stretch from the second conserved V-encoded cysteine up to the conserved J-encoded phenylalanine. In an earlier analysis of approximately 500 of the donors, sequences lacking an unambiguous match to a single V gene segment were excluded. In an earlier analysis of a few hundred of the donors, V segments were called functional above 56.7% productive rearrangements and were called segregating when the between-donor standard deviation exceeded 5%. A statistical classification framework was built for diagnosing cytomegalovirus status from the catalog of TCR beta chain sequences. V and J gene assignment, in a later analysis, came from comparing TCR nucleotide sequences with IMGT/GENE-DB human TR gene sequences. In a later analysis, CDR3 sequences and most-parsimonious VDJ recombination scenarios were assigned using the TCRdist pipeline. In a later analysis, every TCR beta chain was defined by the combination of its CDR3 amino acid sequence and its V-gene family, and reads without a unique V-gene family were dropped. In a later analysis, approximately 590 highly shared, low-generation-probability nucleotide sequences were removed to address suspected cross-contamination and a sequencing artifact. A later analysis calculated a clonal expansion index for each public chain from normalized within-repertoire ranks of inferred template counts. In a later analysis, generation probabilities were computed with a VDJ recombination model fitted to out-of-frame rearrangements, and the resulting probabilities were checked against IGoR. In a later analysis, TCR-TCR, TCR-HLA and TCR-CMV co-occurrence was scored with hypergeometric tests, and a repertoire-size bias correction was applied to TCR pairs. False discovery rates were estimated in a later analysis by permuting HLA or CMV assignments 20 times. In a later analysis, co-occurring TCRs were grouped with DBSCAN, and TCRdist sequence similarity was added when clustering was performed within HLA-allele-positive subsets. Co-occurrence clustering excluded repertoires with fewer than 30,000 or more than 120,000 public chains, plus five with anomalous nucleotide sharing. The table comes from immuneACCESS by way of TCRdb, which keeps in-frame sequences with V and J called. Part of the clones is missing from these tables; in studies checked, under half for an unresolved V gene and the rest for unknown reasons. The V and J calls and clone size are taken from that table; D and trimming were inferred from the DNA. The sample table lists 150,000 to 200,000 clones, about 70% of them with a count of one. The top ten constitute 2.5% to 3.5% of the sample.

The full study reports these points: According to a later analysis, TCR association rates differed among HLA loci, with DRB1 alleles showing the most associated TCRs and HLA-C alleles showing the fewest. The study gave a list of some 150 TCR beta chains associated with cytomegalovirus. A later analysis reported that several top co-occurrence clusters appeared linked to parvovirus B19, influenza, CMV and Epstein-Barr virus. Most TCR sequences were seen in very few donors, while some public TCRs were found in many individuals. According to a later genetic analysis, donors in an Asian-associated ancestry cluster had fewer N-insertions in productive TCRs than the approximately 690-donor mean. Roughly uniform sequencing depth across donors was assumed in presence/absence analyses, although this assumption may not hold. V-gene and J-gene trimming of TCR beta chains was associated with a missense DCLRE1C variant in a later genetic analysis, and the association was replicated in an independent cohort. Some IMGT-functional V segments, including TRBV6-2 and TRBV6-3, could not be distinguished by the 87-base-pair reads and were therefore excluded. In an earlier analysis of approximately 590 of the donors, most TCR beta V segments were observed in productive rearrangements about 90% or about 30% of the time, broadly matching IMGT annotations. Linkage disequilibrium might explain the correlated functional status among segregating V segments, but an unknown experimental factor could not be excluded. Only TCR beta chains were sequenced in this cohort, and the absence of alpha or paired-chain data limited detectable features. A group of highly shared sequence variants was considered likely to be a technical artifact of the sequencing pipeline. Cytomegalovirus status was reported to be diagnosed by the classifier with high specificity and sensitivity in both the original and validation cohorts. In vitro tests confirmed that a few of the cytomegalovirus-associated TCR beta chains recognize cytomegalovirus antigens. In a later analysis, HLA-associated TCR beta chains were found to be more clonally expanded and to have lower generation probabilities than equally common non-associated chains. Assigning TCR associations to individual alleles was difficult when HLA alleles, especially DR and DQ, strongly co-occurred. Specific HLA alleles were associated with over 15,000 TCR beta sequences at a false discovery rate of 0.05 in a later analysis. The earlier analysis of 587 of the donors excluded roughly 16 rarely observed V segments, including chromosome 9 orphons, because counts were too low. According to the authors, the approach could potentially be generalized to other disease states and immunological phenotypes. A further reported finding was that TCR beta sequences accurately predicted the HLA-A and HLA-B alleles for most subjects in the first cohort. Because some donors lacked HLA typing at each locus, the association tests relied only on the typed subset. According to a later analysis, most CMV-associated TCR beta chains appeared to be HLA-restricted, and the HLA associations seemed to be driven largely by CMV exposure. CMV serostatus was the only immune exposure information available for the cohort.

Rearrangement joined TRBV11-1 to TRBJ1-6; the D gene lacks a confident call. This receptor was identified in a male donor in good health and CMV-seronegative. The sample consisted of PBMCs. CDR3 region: CASSLDDTYYSPLHF. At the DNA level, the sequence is TGTGCCAGCAGCTTAGATGACACCTATTATTCACCCCTCCACTTT.